This is a list of T cell receptor beta chains from one sample in a study of PD-1 blockade in classical Hodgkin lymphoma. Clones were read by immunoSEQ multiplex PCR, and TCRdb kept only the in-frame ones, dropping some. The data contain around 96,000 clones, around 80% of them seen just once; the ten biggest clones take up over 9%. The sequences come from peripheral blood mononuclear cells (PBMCs), collected at baseline. The receptors were sampled from a human donor with classical Hodgkin lymphoma. Each CDR3 is given with its conserved first and last residue. D genes are given only for firm matches.

CDR3,DNA,D,V,J
CASSLAGSLGEQYF,TGTGCCAGTAGTCTAGCGGGATCCCTTGGCGAGCAGTACTTC,TRBD2,TRBV6-1,TRBJ2-7
CASRITSGSLYYEQYF,TGTGCCAGCAGAATTACTAGCGGGAGTTTATACTACGAGCAGTACTTC,TRBD2,TRBV7-2,TRBJ2-7
CASSPVFYTEAFF,TGTGCCAGCAGTCCAGTATTCTACACTGAAGCTTTCTTT,.,TRBV28,TRBJ1-1
CASSPDSGRGETQYF,TGTGCCAGCAGTCCAGATAGCGGGAGGGGAGAGACCCAGTACTTC,TRBD2,TRBV27,TRBJ2-5
CASSQGAALTGAAFF,TGCGCCAGCAGCCAAGGGGCGGCCCTTACGGGGGCGGCGTTCTTC,.,TRBV4-1,TRBJ2-1
CASSPRGKPSTDTQYF,TGTGCCAGCTCACCCCGCGGGAAGCCTAGCACAGATACGCAGTATTTT,.,TRBV18,TRBJ2-3
CAWSVGGPISMEQFF,TGTGCCTGGAGTGTAGGGGGGCCAATTTCAATGGAGCAGTTCTTC,.,TRBV30,TRBJ2-1
CASSRRTGGEAKAFF,TGTGCCAGCAGCCGTCGGACAGGGGGGGAAGCAAAAGCTTTCTTT,TRBD1,TRBV27,TRBJ1-1
CASSSGPLGGQFF,TGTGCCAGCAGCTCGGGACCCCTAGGAGGGCAGTTCTTC,.,TRBV11-3,TRBJ2-1
CASSPAETYGYTF,TGTGCCAGCTCACCAGCAGAAACCTATGGCTACACCTTC,.,TRBV18,TRBJ1-2